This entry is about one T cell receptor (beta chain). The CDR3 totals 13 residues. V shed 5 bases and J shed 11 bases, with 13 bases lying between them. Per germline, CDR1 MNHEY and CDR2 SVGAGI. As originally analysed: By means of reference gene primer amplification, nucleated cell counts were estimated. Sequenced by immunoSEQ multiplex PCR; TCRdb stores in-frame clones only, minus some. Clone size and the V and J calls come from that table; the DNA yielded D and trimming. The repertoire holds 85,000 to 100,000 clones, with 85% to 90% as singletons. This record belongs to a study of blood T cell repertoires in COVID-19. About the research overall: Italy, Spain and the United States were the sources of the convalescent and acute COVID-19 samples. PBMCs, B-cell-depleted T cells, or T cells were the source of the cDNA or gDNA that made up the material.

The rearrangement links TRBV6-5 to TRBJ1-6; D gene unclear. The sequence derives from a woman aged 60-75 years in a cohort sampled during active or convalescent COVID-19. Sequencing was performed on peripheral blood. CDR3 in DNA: TGTGCCAGCAGTACCTATAAGGAGGCACCCCTCCACTTT. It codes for CASSTYKEAPLHF.